Listed here is a single T cell receptor (beta chain). Seattle patients were enrolled while actively infected and followed longitudinally. The germline V gene encodes CDR1 KGHSH and CDR2 LQKENI. The V end lost 3 bases, the J end lost 5 bases, and 14 bases lay between the germline ends. CDR3 length: 16 residues. These data come from a study of blood T cell repertoires in COVID-19. Sequencing was performed with immunoSEQ multiplex PCR; in TCRdb, only in-frame clones are kept and a portion is missing. Found here are about 230,000 clones, just over 85% of them singletons; the top ten hold under 14%. The TCR comes from a man aged 50-59 years with COVID-19, enrolled during active disease. The V and J genes are TRBV18 and TRBJ1-6; unclear D gene. The source material was peripheral blood. CDR3 loop: CASSPFGHQNNSPLHF. The CDR3 nucleotides are TGTGCCAGCTCACCTTTTGGGCACCAGAATAATTCACCCCTCCACTTT.